The clone carrying this T cell receptor (beta chain) was seen more than once but under ten times. TCRdb analysed the 5' RACE reads with MiXCR anew, one entry per CDR3 protein. Of about 55,000 distinct CDR3 sequences in the sample, 5.5% to 8.5% were seen once. The V gene's germline CDR1 is MNHNY and CDR2 SVGAGI (reference sequence). The CDR3 consists of 15 residues. Trimming took 2 bases from V and 1 from J, leaving 12 bases between them. This specimen comes from a study of early T cells in non-severe SARS-CoV-2 infection. This TCR was recovered from an adult who was a healthcare worker with PCR-confirmed SARS-CoV-2 infection or an uninfected control (not recorded which). The V gene is TRBV6-6, the J gene TRBJ2-7; a weak D match, TRBD1 (5 bases). The sequenced sample was whole blood, obtained at baseline. DNA of the CDR3: TGTGCCAGCAGTTACCCAGGGTCTCGGTCCTACGAGCAGTACTTC. Protein product: CASSYPGSRSYEQYF.